One and the same sample provided the 31 T cell receptor beta chains below, sequenced in a study of radiotherapy plus CTLA-4 blockade in lung cancer. Generated by immunoSEQ multiplex PCR, the TCRdb table keeps only in-frame clones and is missing some. The table includes over 100,000 clones, 90% detected once. The sequenced sample was peripheral blood, obtained from a patient treated with radiotherapy plus ipilimumab. The origin of the receptors is a human donor with non-small cell lung cancer that progressed on radiotherapy plus ipilimumab.

A note on this clone: Its ends do not fully match the called genes, so a read error is possible. The gene calls are TRBV6-1 and TRBJ2-3; D is perhaps TRBD2 (5 bases). This CDR3 region has 15 residues. The germline gives CDR1 MNHNS, CDR2 SASEGT. As DNA, the CDR3 is TGTGCCAGCAGGGAAGGGCCGGAGGTCCCAGATACGCAGTATTTT. Amino acids: CASREGPEVPDTQYF.

The genes are TRBV7-9 and TRBJ2-5; 8 nucleotides line up with TRBD2. Trimming cost V 5 bases and J 5 bases; bases outside gene matches: 13. The CDR3 runs to 16 residues. Germline V gene sequence: CDR1 SEHNR, CDR2 FQNEAQ (reference sequence). The CDR3 sequence: CASSPNSGKLEETQYF. Written as DNA, the CDR3 is TGTGCCAGCAGCCCCAATAGCGGGAAGCTTGAGGAGACCCAGTACTTC.

The chain employs TRBV19 and TRBJ1-4, with TRBD1 matching 9 bases. The CDR3 contains 15 residues. V shed 6 bases, J shed 5 bases, and the junction held 7 bases outside the gene matches. Germline V gene sequence: CDR1 LNHDA, CDR2 SQIVND (reference sequence). Here the CDR3 DNA reads TGTGCCAGTAGCGGATGGGGGACAGGGAATGAAAAACTGTTTTTT. Translating it yields CASSGWGTGNEKLFF.

The chain carries TRBV25-1 and TRBJ2-2; D unclear. The CDR3 totals 12 residues. Germline lookup yields CDR1 MGHDK and CDR2 SYGVNS. Trimming left V 5 bases short and J 2 bases short, with 3 bases between. CDR3 DNA: TGTGCCAGCAGTCCCAACACCGGGGAGCTGTTTTTT. This encodes CASSPNTGELFF.

V usage is TRBV6-4 and J usage is TRBJ2-1; 12 bases match TRBD2. The CDR3 is made up of 16 amino acids. V shed 6 bases and J 0 bases; nucleotides not matched to a gene: 3. Looked up from germline, CDR1 is MRHNA and CDR2 is SNTAGT. The CDR3 sequence: CASRPTSGSSYNEQFF. The CDR3 nucleotides are TGTGCCAGCAGGCCGACTAGCGGGAGCTCCTACAATGAGCAGTTCTTC.

The gene calls are TRBV6-5 and TRBJ2-7, with 10 bases matching TRBD2. CDR3 size: 15 residues. The J segment lost 5 bases and the V segment lost 6 bases, leaving 10 bases of the junction unmatched. Germline values: CDR1 MNHEY, CDR2 SVGAGI. This CDR3 is CASRPYSGRPHEQYF. The CDR3 DNA is TGTGCCAGCAGGCCTTATAGCGGGAGGCCCCACGAGCAGTACTTC.

V gene TRBV11-1 combines with J gene TRBJ2-1, with D uncertain. The CDR3 totals 13 residues. The V and J ends lost 5 bases and 9 bases respectively, with 14 bases between them. Per germline, CDR1 SGHAT and CDR2 FQDESV (reference sequence). CDR3 loop: CASSGWSESEQFF. The DNA for the CDR3 is TGTGCCAGCAGCGGGTGGTCCGAGAGTGAGCAGTTCTTC. The full variable domain, completed using reference TRBV11-1 and TRBJ2-1, is EAEVAQSPRYKITEKSQAVAFWCDPISGHATLYWYRQILGQGPELLVQFQDESVVDDSQLPKDRFSAERLKGVDSTLKIQPAELGDSAMYLCASSGWSESEQFFGPGTRLTVL.

This rearrangement joins TRBV4-2 to TRBJ2-7; 8 bases are a match to TRBD2. The ends lost 5 bases at V and 1 base at J; junction bases unmatched: 4. The length of the CDR3 is 14 residues. The germline gives CDR1 LGHNA, CDR2 YNFKEQ. The CDR3: CASSSSGSSYEQYF. The CDR3 coding sequence is TGTGCCAGCAGCTCTAGCGGGTCGTCCTACGAGCAGTACTTC.

This clone was recorded only once. V usage is TRBV9 and J usage is TRBJ2-1, with D possibly TRBD1 on 6 matching bases. V was shortened by 0 bases and J by 6 bases, with 7 bases between the two germline ends. CDR3 length: 13 amino acids. Germline V gene lookup returns CDR1 SGDLS and CDR2 YYNGEE. The CDR3 here is CASSVEQGNEQFF. The CDR3, as DNA: TGTGCCAGCAGCGTAGAACAGGGCAATGAGCAGTTCTTC.

V is TRBV7-8 and J is TRBJ1-5; unclear D gene. Germline values: CDR1 SGHVS, CDR2 FQNEAQ. V lost 3 bases to trimming and J lost 0 bases, with 12 bases between them. The CDR3 extends over 16 amino acids. The CDR3 nucleotides are TGTGCCAGCAGCTTGGAGGGCAGAAATAGCAATCAGCCCCAGCATTTT. Encoded protein: CASSLEGRNSNQPQHF.

CDR3 nucleotides: TGTGCCAGCAGCAGAAGATCCGCCGGGATAGCGGGAAATGAGCAGTTCTTC. The encoded protein is CASSRRSAGIAGNEQFF. The rearrangement links TRBV21-1 to TRBJ2-1; TRBD2, the D gene given by the table, was not confirmed from the DNA. TRBV21-1 is deemed a pseudogene. The CDR3 runs 17 residues.

This chain links TRBV25-1 with TRBJ2-3; no clear D gene. Trimming shortened V by 0 bases and J by 0 bases, and 13 bases separated the two germline ends. CDR1 and CDR2 from the germline V gene are MGHDK and SYGVNS. The CDR3 extends over 17 amino acids. The CDR3 region has the DNA TGTGCCAGCAGTGAATACCCGGTGGCCCTTAGCACAGATACGCAGTATTTT. As protein: CASSEYPVALSTDTQYF.

This clone occurred a few times. V gene TRBV6-4 combines with J gene TRBJ2-2, with D perhaps TRBD2 (5 bases). Trimming removed 3 bases from V and 3 bases from J, with 17 bases in between. Germline CDR1 is MRHNA and CDR2 is SNTAGT. CDR3 length equals 17 residues. The CDR3 region is CASSETDSSEHTGELFF. In DNA form, the CDR3 reads TGTGCCAGCAGTGAAACGGACTCATCGGAACACACCGGGGAGCTGTTTTTT.

This rearrangement joins TRBV11-3 to TRBJ1-1; possibly TRBD1 for D (5 bases). V lost 5 bases and J lost 0, with 13 bases in between. From germline, CDR1 is SGHNT and CDR2 YENEEA. The CDR3 is 15 amino acids. The chain's CDR3 is CASSHLTGMNTEAFF. The CDR3 nucleotides read TGTGCCAGCAGCCACCTAACAGGCATGAACACTGAAGCTTTCTTT.

The rearrangement uses TRBV4-1 and TRBJ2-1; D uncertain. This CDR3 is built from 14 residues. Trimming stripped 0 bases from V and 10 bases from J, with 13 bases between. CDR1 and CDR2 (germline): MGHRA, YSYEKL. The chain's CDR3 is CASSQEPRPDEQFF. The CDR3 DNA reads as TGCGCCAGCAGCCAAGAACCCAGGCCGGACGAGCAGTTCTTC.

This chain uses TRBV2 with TRBJ1-2; 7 bases are a match to TRBD1. CDR1 SNHLY and CDR2 FYNNEI come from the germline V gene. The CDR3 has 13 amino acids. The V and J ends lost 6 bases and 7 bases, in that order; junction bases with no gene match: 8. The CDR3 loop reads CASREQGLGGYTF. The CDR3 DNA sequence: TGTGCCAGCAGAGAACAGGGGTTGGGTGGCTACACCTTC.

Written as DNA, the CDR3 is TGCAGCGTTCTAACATCGGGGACTGAAGCTTTCTTT. Translation gives CSVLTSGTEAFF. The rearrangement uses TRBV29-1 and TRBJ1-1; unclear D gene. The CDR3 is 12 residues long. Germline V gives CDR1 SQVTM, CDR2 ANQGSEA. Deletions cut 5 bases from V and 5 bases from J, with 12 bases between.

This clone was seen only a few times. CDR3 DNA sequence: TGTGCCAGCAGCTTGGAGGGTTCGGGATCTGCTTACTATGGCTACACCTTC. Its translation is CASSLEGSGSAYYGYTF. The J gene is TRBJ1-2, the V gene TRBV5-6; D unresolved. V was pared by 0 bases and J by 3 bases, with 18 bases between. Germline assignment: CDR1 SGHDT and CDR2 YYEEEE. CDR3 length equals 17 residues.

V usage is TRBV4-1 and J usage is TRBJ2-1, with D tentatively TRBD2 (5 bases). Germline assignment: CDR1 MGHRA and CDR2 YSYEKL. The CDR3 is 16 residues long. V lost 4 bases and J 7 bases, leaving 20 bases between the germline ends. In nucleotides, the CDR3 is TGCGCCAGCAGCCTTCCGAATACCCCAGGCGGGAATGAGCAGTTCTTC. It yields the protein CASSLPNTPGGNEQFF.

This clone was counted once. The chain is built from TRBV5-6 and TRBJ2-7; no firm D call. CDR1 is SGHDT and CDR2 is YYEEEE in the germline V gene. The V and J ends lost 2 bases and 9 bases respectively, with 18 bases between them. This CDR3 spans 14 amino acids. The CDR3 reads CASSFVGSHLAQYF. The DNA for the CDR3 is TGTGCCAGCAGCTTCGTAGGATCACACTTGGCGCAGTACTTC.

The J gene is TRBJ2-7, the V gene TRBV25-1, with D maybe TRBD2 (7 bases). Trimming removed 6 bases at V and 10 bases at J, with 19 bases between. CDR3 length: 13 amino acids. CDR1 is MGHDK, CDR2 SYGVNS, per germline. The CDR3 nucleotides are TGTGCCAGCAGCCGACAGTGGGCGGGGGCCCAGTACTTC. This sequence encodes CASSRQWAGAQYF.

This clone has more than one count but fewer than ten. The chain combines TRBV5-1 with TRBJ2-5, with unresolved D. This CDR3 comprises 14 residues. CDR1 and CDR2 from the germline V gene are SGHRS and YFSETQ. V lost 4 bases and J lost 3, with 13 bases in between. CDR3 in amino acids: CASSPQSPEETQYF. The CDR3 nucleotides read TGCGCCAGCAGCCCACAATCGCCAGAAGAGACCCAGTACTTC.

Remarks on this clone: Other nucleotide sequences in the sample specify the same CDR3. This chain joins TRBV9 and TRBJ1-1; D not certain. In germline, CDR1 is SGDLS, CDR2 YYNGEE. Trimming took 0 bases from V and 1 from J, leaving 4 bases between them. This CDR3 is 13 amino acids long. CDR3 bases: TGTGCCAGCAGCGTAGAACAGAACACTGAAGCTTTCTTT. It encodes CASSVEQNTEAFF.

The chain is built from TRBV7-2 and TRBJ2-1; 12 bases match TRBD2. The CDR3 is 17 amino acids. The germline V gene encodes CDR1 SGHTA and CDR2 FQGNSA. Trimming removed 4 bases from V and 0 bases from J; junction bases left unmatched: 4. CDR3 nucleotide sequence: TGTGCCAGCAGCTCCGGACTAGCGGGAAGCTCCTACAATGAGCAGTTCTTC. Its translation is CASSSGLAGSSYNEQFF.

In this sample, this clone turned up a few times. The chain combines TRBV7-2 with TRBJ2-7; D is possibly TRBD2 (5 bases). V was cut by 2 bases and J by 6 bases, with 14 bases left in between. This CDR3 spans 14 amino acids. Germline loops: CDR1 SGHTA, CDR2 FQGNSA. As DNA, the CDR3 is TGTGCCAGCAGCTTAACGGCAAGTGAGGGCGAGCAGTACTTC. It specifies CASSLTASEGEQYF.

Notes on this clone: Other DNA sequences from this sample encode an identical CDR3 as well. CDR3 loop: CASSPSTDTQYF. As DNA, the CDR3 is TGTGCCAGCTCACCAAGCACAGATACGCAGTATTTT. V and J are TRBV18 and TRBJ2-3; D ambiguous. The germline CDR1 and CDR2 sequences are KGHSH and LQKENI. Trimming cost V 2 bases and J 0 bases, with 0 bases left between them. The CDR3 extends over 12 amino acids.

This rearrangement joins TRBV5-4 to TRBJ1-5, with TRBD1 matching 7 bases. From germline, CDR1 is SGHNT and CDR2 YYREEE (reference sequence). This CDR3 spans 14 amino acids. Trimming at V came to 4 bases and at J to 4 bases, leaving 5 bases not matched to a gene. The CDR3 here is CASSVAGGNQPQHF. The CDR3 nucleotides read TGTGCCAGCAGCGTGGCAGGGGGGAATCAGCCCCAGCATTTT.

The rearrangement uses TRBV7-6 and TRBJ2-1; 15 nucleotides line up with TRBD2. J was trimmed by 1 base and V by 5 bases; bases with no gene match: 12. This CDR3 is built from 20 residues. The germline CDR1 and CDR2 sequences are SGHVS and FNYEAQ. The chain's CDR3 is CASSLYGLAGGPESYNEQFF. CDR3 in DNA: TGTGCCAGCAGCCTCTATGGACTAGCGGGAGGGCCTGAGTCCTACAATGAGCAGTTCTTC.

V and J are TRBV7-8 and TRBJ2-7; D is unresolved. The CDR3 spans 12 residues. Germline V CDR1 and CDR2: SGHVS, FQNEAQ. V was cut by 5 bases and J by 3 bases, with 8 bases left in between. The CDR3 loop is CASSQTFYEQYF. Here the CDR3 DNA reads TGTGCCAGCAGCCAGACCTTCTACGAGCAGTACTTC.

The chain recombines TRBV27 with TRBJ1-1; D uncertain. Germline V gene lookup returns CDR1 MNHEY and CDR2 SMNVEV (reference sequence). The CDR3 runs to 13 residues. V lost 5 bases to trimming and J lost 2 bases, with 9 bases between them. The CDR3 reads CASSGRENTEAFF. The CDR3 nucleotides read TGTGCCAGCAGTGGTAGGGAAAACACTGAAGCTTTCTTT.

The chain has TRBV7-8 and TRBJ2-7; the match to TRBD2 covers 8 bases. Per germline, CDR1 SGHVS and CDR2 FQNEAQ. There are 15 residues in the CDR3. Losses at the gene ends were 0 bases for V and 4 bases for J; bases not matched to a gene: 5. CDR3: CASSLARGATYEQYF. In DNA, the CDR3 is TGTGCCAGCAGCTTAGCGCGGGGGGCTACGTACGAGCAGTACTTC.